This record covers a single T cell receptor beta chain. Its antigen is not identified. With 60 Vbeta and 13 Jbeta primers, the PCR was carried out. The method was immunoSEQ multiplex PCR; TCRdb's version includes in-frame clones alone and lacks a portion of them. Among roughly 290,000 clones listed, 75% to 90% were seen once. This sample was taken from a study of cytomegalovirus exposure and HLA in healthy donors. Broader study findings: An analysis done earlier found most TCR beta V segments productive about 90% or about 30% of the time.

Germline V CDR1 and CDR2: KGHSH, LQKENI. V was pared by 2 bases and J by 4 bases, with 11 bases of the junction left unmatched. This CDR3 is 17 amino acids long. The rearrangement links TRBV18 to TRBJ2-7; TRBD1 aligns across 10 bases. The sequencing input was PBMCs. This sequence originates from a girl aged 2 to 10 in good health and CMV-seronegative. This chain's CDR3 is CASSPFGGTGVPYEQYF. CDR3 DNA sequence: TGTGCCAGCTCACCATTTGGGGGGACAGGGGTCCCGTACGAGCAGTACTTC.